Here is one T cell receptor beta chain with its context. The CDR3 totals 13 residues. Trimming took off 2 bases at V and 5 bases at J, with 7 bases between the two ends. Germline CDR1 and CDR2: SEHNR and FQNEAQ (reference sequence). Some clones are missing from TCRdb's copy, which holds only in-frame ones; the method was immunoSEQ multiplex PCR. Seen here are some 67,000 clones, roughly 85% observed once, and the top ten hold about 0.82%. The data were obtained in a study of OX40 agonist ivuxolimab in advanced cancers. This clonotype was sampled from an adult with an advanced solid tumor such as melanoma, head and neck, liver or kidney cancer. The sample was CD4+ or CD8+ T cells sorted from blood, taken in a trial of the OX40 agonist ivuxolimab. This rearrangement joins TRBV7-9 to TRBJ2-1; D unresolved. The CDR3 reads CASSLSKNNEQFF. As DNA, the CDR3 is TGTGCCAGCAGCTTAAGTAAGAACAATGAGCAGTTCTTC.